These 3 T cell receptor beta chains share one sample of origin, sequenced in a study of cytomegalovirus exposure and HLA in healthy donors. Both 60 Vbeta primers and 13 Jbeta primers went into the PCR. The method was immunoSEQ multiplex PCR; TCRdb's version includes in-frame clones alone and lacks a portion of them. The sample holds over 150,000 clones, 80% to 85% seen once. The sequencing input was PBMCs. These receptors originate from a male donor in good health and CMV-seronegative.

The V and J genes are TRBV5-1 and TRBJ2-1; 11 nucleotides agree with TRBD2. After removal of 4 bases from V and 13 bases from J, the junction contained 10 bases not matched to a gene. CDR1 is SGHRS and CDR2 is YFSETQ in the germline V gene. The CDR3 extends over 14 amino acids. The CDR3 nucleotides read TGCGCCAGCAGCAGAATGACTAGCGGGGAAACTCAGTTCTTC. This sequence encodes CASSRMTSGETQFF.

The chain links TRBV7-9 to TRBJ2-2; D may be TRBD1 (6 bases). Germline CDR1 is SEHNR and CDR2 is FQNEAQ (reference sequence). V was shortened by 5 bases and J by 2 bases, with 15 bases between the two germline ends. This CDR3 has 16 residues. The CDR3, as DNA: TGTGCCAGCAGCACATCGTCGGGACAAAACACCGGGGAGCTGTTTTTT. This translates into CASSTSSGQNTGELFF.

This chain links TRBV6-1 with TRBJ1-5; the D gene is possibly TRBD1 (5 bases). Per germline, CDR1 MNHNS and CDR2 SASEGT. Trimming cost V 6 bases and J 4 bases, with 10 bases left between them. The length of the CDR3 is 13 residues. CDR3 DNA: TGTGCCAGCAGACTCAGGGAAAATCAGCCCCAGCATTTT. This gives the protein CASRLRENQPQHF.